The rows below give T cell receptor beta chains drawn from one sample of a study of regulatory T cells in long-lasting Graves disease. TCRdb re-called the multiplex PCR reads through MiXCR, storing one row per CDR3 protein. This sample yields about half a million distinct CDR3 sequences, of which more than 10% are seen a single time; approximately 9% belongs to the top ten. These same records also appear under a second study, on T cells in Graves' hyperthyroidism and ophthalmopathy.

The sequenced sample was peripheral blood mononuclear cells (PBMCs), obtained at new diagnosis, from a patient treated with antithyroid drugs. These TCRs come from a young woman with Graves disease. Each CDR3 is given with its conserved first and last residue. Each record gives: clone size, D gene, V gene, J gene, CDR3 protein, CDR3 DNA. The D gene is left open where the match is weak. Clone size is shown for a subset of rows, as once, few, many or a class of expanded clone.

many	-	TRBV27	TRBJ2-3	CASSLRALTTDTQYF	TGTGCCAGCAGTTTACGAGCGCTCACCACAGATACGCAGTATTTT
many	-	TRBV28	TRBJ2-7	CASSFQGQHYEQYF	TGTGCCAGCAGTTTTCAGGGCCAACACTACGAGCAGTACTTC
few	-	TRBV20-1	TRBJ1-1	CSRKMGSEAFF	TGCAGTCGCAAGATGGGGAGTGAAGCTTTCTTT
-	-	TRBV7-3	TRBJ2-2	CASSLGATANTGELFF	TGTGCCAGCAGCTTAGGGGCTACCGCGAACACCGGGGAGCTGTTTTTT
-	TRBD2	TRBV28	TRBJ2-2	CASRATSGPTGELFF	TGTGCCAGCAGGGCGACTAGCGGGCCCACCGGGGAGCTGTTTTTT
-	TRBD1	TRBV10-3	TRBJ2-7	CAISHSKLTGGYEQYF	TGTGCCATCAGCCACTCCAAACTGACAGGGGGCTACGAGCAGTACTTC
many	TRBD1	TRBV28	TRBJ1-6	CASSSRQGSSYNSPLHF	TGTGCCAGCAGTTCAAGACAGGGAAGCTCCTATAATTCACCCCTCCACTTT
-	-	TRBV20-1	TRBJ1-4	CSARNSLNEKLFF	TGCAGTGCTAGAAACAGCCTAAATGAAAAACTGTTTTTT
-	-	TRBV27	TRBJ2-2	CASTSYPTGQLFF	TGTGCCAGCACGTCCTATCCTACGGGGCAGCTGTTTTTT
few	TRBD1	TRBV11-2	TRBJ2-7	CASRLSGTGFSEQYF	TGTGCCAGCAGACTATCCGGGACAGGGTTCAGCGAGCAGTACTTC
many	-	TRBV14	TRBJ2-1	CASSQLFRSDSSYNEQFF	TGTGCCAGCAGCCAACTTTTCCGGTCGGACAGCTCCTACAATGAGCAGTTCTTC
many	-	TRBV3-1	TRBJ2-1	CASSQPLANEQFF	TGTGCCAGCAGCCAACCCCTAGCCAATGAGCAGTTCTTC
-	-	TRBV6-1	TRBJ2-5	CASSIVGPFETQYF	TGTGCCAGCAGCATAGTCGGCCCATTCGAGACCCAGTACTTC
few	-	TRBV5-1	TRBJ2-3	CASSLSQITDTQYF	TGCGCCAGCAGCTTGTCGCAAATAACAGATACGCAGTATTTT
-	-	TRBV28	TRBJ2-5	CARLPRVQETQYF	TGTGCCAGACTCCCCAGGGTTCAAGAGACCCAGTACTTC
many	-	TRBV2	TRBJ2-6	CASRGGSGANVLTF	TGTGCCAGCAGAGGGGGCTCTGGGGCCAACGTCCTGACTTTC
many	-	TRBV18	TRBJ2-1	CASSPPASGNNEQFF	TGTGCCAGCTCACCACCGGCGAGCGGCAACAATGAGCAGTTCTTC
few	TRBD1	TRBV5-1	TRBJ2-7	CASNPGTGDEQYF	TGCGCCAGCAACCCCGGGACAGGGGACGAGCAGTACTTC
-	TRBD2	TRBV28	TRBJ2-1	CASSLGAASGRRHEQFF	TGTGCCAGCAGTTTAGGGGCCGCTAGCGGGAGGAGGCATGAGCAGTTCTTC
-	-	TRBV30	TRBJ2-7	CAWSAQGFQYEQYF	TGTGCCTGGAGTGCTCAGGGATTCCAATACGAGCAGTACTTC
many	-	TRBV2	TRBJ1-1	CASSDDGLTEAFF	TGTGCCAGCAGTGACGACGGACTGACTGAAGCTTTCTTT
many	-	TRBV6-1	TRBJ2-3	CASTKSGSRTDTQYF	TGTGCCAGCACCAAAAGCGGGTCCAGAACAGATACGCAGTATTTT
-	-	TRBV11-2	TRBJ2-1	CASSLGSTANNEQFF	TGTGCCAGCAGCTTAGGTTCTACTGCAAACAATGAGCAGTTCTTC
-	-	TRBV18	TRBJ2-7	CASSTQPYEQYF	TGTGCCAGCTCCACCCAGCCCTACGAGCAGTACTTC
-	-	TRBV19	TRBJ2-3	CASSPTGPHRETDTQYF	TGTGCCAGTAGTCCAACCGGGCCCCACAGGGAGACAGATACGCAGTATTTT
few	TRBD1	TRBV18	TRBJ1-1	CASSEIQGAAEAFF	TGTGCCAGCTCAGAAATACAGGGGGCCGCTGAAGCTTTCTTT
many	-	TRBV6-1	TRBJ1-2	CASTVSVANYGYTF	TGTGCCAGCACCGTGAGTGTGGCTAACTATGGCTACACCTTC
-	-	TRBV7-8	TRBJ2-1	CASSSTGGEQFF	TGTGCCAGCAGCTCTACAGGCGGTGAGCAGTTCTTC
many	TRBD1	TRBV12-3/TRBV12-4	TRBJ1-6	CASSSQAGQANSPLHF	TGTGCCAGCAGCTCTCAAGCCGGACAGGCCAATTCACCCCTCCACTTT
many	-	TRBV19	TRBJ2-7	CASSTLRGGEQYF	TGTGCCAGTAGTACCCTGCGGGGAGGCGAGCAGTACTTC
-	-	TRBV19	TRBJ1-4	CASSSRTAGANEKLFF	TGTGCCAGTAGTTCCCGGACAGCCGGGGCTAATGAAAAACTGTTTTTT
few	-	TRBV2	TRBJ2-6	CASRGTGTLSGANVLTF	TGTGCCAGCAGGGGAACAGGGACCCTCTCTGGGGCCAACGTCCTGACTTTC
-	TRBD1	TRBV6-1	TRBJ2-7	CASRESPTGLTNYEQYF	TGTGCCAGCAGAGAATCCCCGACAGGGCTCACCAACTACGAGCAGTACTTC
many	-	TRBV5-1	TRBJ2-7	CASSLARQKPDPYEQYF	TGCGCCAGCAGCTTGGCCAGGCAGAAGCCCGACCCCTACGAGCAGTACTTC
-	-	TRBV10-3	TRBJ1-1	CAISESGHNTEAFF	TGTGCCATCAGTGAGTCGGGACACAACACTGAAGCTTTCTTT
many	TRBD2	TRBV7-2	TRBJ2-7	CASSLLAGGAQYF	TGTGCCAGCAGCTTACTAGCGGGAGGGGCGCAGTACTTC
many	-	TRBV28	TRBJ2-6	CASSFRGNPGANVLTF	TGTGCCAGCAGTTTCCGAGGGAATCCTGGGGCCAACGTCCTGACTTTC
many	-	TRBV5-5	TRBJ2-5	CASSLLAGWSGTQYF	TGTGCCAGCAGCTTGTTGGCAGGGTGGTCCGGGACCCAGTACTTC
many	TRBD1	TRBV30	TRBJ1-5	CAWSVDRGLGPQHF	TGTGCCTGGAGCGTGGACAGGGGATTAGGGCCCCAGCATTTT
many	-	TRBV20-1	TRBJ1-5	CSASNNNQPQHF	TGCAGTGCTAGCAACAACAATCAGCCCCAGCATTTT
-	-	TRBV28	TRBJ2-7	CASGPIGGIPYEQYF	TGTGCCAGTGGGCCGATCGGGGGCATTCCCTACGAGCAGTACTTC